The 6 T cell receptor beta chains below were found in one sample sequenced in a study of blood T cell repertoires in COVID-19. Repertoires were generated with immunoSEQ multiplex PCR, while TCRdb's copy carries only in-frame clones and drops some. The sample consists of some 310,000 clones, 90% of them appearing once. Sequencing input: peripheral blood. These receptors were obtained from a woman between 35 and 50 years old with COVID-19, enrolled during active disease.

The J gene is TRBJ1-1, the V gene TRBV30, with D hard to call. CDR1 and CDR2 (germline): GTSNPN, SVGIG (reference sequence). There are 12 residues in the CDR3. Between the trimmed V and J ends, which lost 6 bases and 3 bases, there was a span of 11 bases. This CDR3 reads CACSEGHTEAFF. For the CDR3, the DNA is TGTGCCTGCTCAGAGGGTCACACTGAAGCTTTCTTT.

This chain uses TRBV29-1 with TRBJ1-5, with 8 nucleotides matching TRBD1. Germline V CDR1 and CDR2: SQVTM, ANQGSEA. The CDR3 runs 15 residues. J was trimmed by 2 bases and V by 6 bases; bases with no gene match: 9. The CDR3 here is CSVSQGVDGNQPQHF. CDR3 nucleotides: TGCAGCGTGTCACAGGGGGTAGATGGCAATCAGCCCCAGCATTTT.

The chain couples TRBV28 to TRBJ2-1; 11 nucleotides agree with TRBD2. This CDR3 region has 14 residues. J lost 4 bases, V lost 10 bases, and 6 bases had no gene match. Germline assignment: CDR1 MDHEN and CDR2 SYDVKM. The CDR3 loop reads CATQGLAVYNEQFF. CDR3 sequence (DNA): TGTGCCACCCAGGGACTAGCGGTATACAATGAGCAGTTCTTC.

The V and J genes are TRBV5-1 and TRBJ2-3, with 15 bases lining up with TRBD2. The CDR3 has 18 residues. Germline-derived CDR1 and CDR2 are SGHRS and YFSETQ. V was clipped by 2 bases and J by 3 bases; unmatched bases: 7. CDR3 DNA sequence: TGCGCCAGCAGCTTTTTTCGGACTAGCGGGAGGGTAACAGATACGCAGTATTTT. As protein: CASSFFRTSGRVTDTQYF.

This chain connects TRBV5-6 to TRBJ2-5; no clear D gene. Deletions cut 1 base from V and 1 base from J, with 8 bases between. The CDR3 contains 14 residues. Germline CDR1 SGHDT, CDR2 YYEEEE. As DNA, the CDR3 is TGTGCCAGCAGCTTGACGCACTCCCAAGAGACCCAGTACTTC. It encodes CASSLTHSQETQYF.

The rearrangement uses TRBV2 and TRBJ1-2; D remains ambiguous. This CDR3 is built from 11 residues. Germline assignment: CDR1 SNHLY and CDR2 FYNNEI. With 6 bases removed from V and 3 bases from J, the gap between germline ends came to 5 bases. The CDR3: CASSGYYGYTF. The CDR3, as DNA: TGTGCCAGCAGCGGGTACTATGGCTACACCTTC.